One sample yielded the 14 T cell receptor beta chains listed below, sequenced in a study of regulatory T cells in long-lasting Graves disease. Time point given: newly diagnosed GD, antithyroid drugs for less than 3 months. Construction of the TCR library relied on RNA isolated from PBMCs. For TCR beta, libraries came from iRepertoire HTBI primers and Arm-PCR of CDR3 regions. One entry per CDR3 protein results from TCRdb running MiXCR on the multiplex PCR reads. The sample shows some 450,000 distinct CDR3 sequences, about a sixth of them seen only once. These data were also reused for a study on T cells in Graves' hyperthyroidism and ophthalmopathy.

Sequenced material: peripheral blood mononuclear cells (PBMCs), taken at new diagnosis, from a patient treated with antithyroid drugs. These receptors came from a woman aged 25-40 years with Graves disease.

Ten or more counts support this clonotype. The chain has TRBV5-1 and TRBJ2-2; D is uncertain. Trimming removed 0 bases at V and 4 bases at J, with 7 bases between. Germline V gene sequence: CDR1 SGHRS, CDR2 YFSETQ. The CDR3 extends over 14 amino acids. Written as DNA, the CDR3 is TGCGCCAGCAGCTTGGAGGACCCCACCGGGGAGCTGTTTTTT. Protein product: CASSLEDPTGELFF.

With regard to this clonotype: Since a much larger clone is just one base distant, this may be a read error. CDR3 bases: TGTGCCAGCAGTTGCTGGCCCCCGGGGGATTTCGGCGAGCAGTACTTC. It encodes CASSCWPPGDFGEQYF. This chain uses TRBV6-2 or TRBV6-3 with TRBJ2-7, with D maybe TRBD2 (6 bases). Trimming took off 4 bases at V and 6 bases at J, with 22 bases between the two ends. CDR3 length equals 16 residues. CDR1 and CDR2 (germline): MNHEY, SVGEGT.

This clonotype was recorded at least ten times. The chain joins TRBV13 to TRBJ2-3; D call uncertain. This CDR3 is built from 14 residues. CDR1 and CDR2 (germline): PRHDT, FYEKMQ (reference sequence). Trimming cost V 5 bases and J 4 bases, with 13 bases left between them. CDR3 DNA sequence: TGTGCCAGCAGCCCACGTGTTGGGCCAGATACGCAGTATTTT. This sequence encodes CASSPRVGPDTQYF.

This rearrangement joins TRBV27 to TRBJ1-6; 10 nucleotides line up with TRBD1. CDR3 length equals 17 residues. Unmatched junction bases numbered 8, after V lost 2 bases and J lost 7 bases. Germline CDR1 reads MNHEY; CDR2 reads SMNVEV (reference sequence). The CDR3 DNA is TGTGCCAGCAGTTTAAGCCGGACAGGGGGGGGCAATTCACCCCTCCACTTT. Protein product: CASSLSRTGGGNSPLHF.

Ten or more counts support this clonotype. The rearrangement links TRBV20-1 to TRBJ2-1, with 12 bases aligning to TRBD2. Germline lookup yields CDR1 DFQATT and CDR2 SNEGSKA (reference sequence). The CDR3 is 16 amino acids. V dropped 5 bases and J dropped 9; count of bases not matched to a gene: 14. The CDR3 DNA is TGCAGTGCTGCTCTCTCCGGGACTAGCGGGTGGGCTGAGCAGTTCTTC. This sequence encodes CSAALSGTSGWAEQFF.

The chain combines TRBV3-1 with TRBJ2-2, with 7 bases that match TRBD1. Germline trimming cut 4 bases from V and 6 bases from J; bases unmatched to any gene: 14. Germline CDR1 is LGHDT and CDR2 is YNNKEL (reference sequence). The CDR3 spans 17 residues. In DNA form, the CDR3 reads TGTGCCAGCAGCCTTCAGCAGACAGGGCTTAAGCCCGGGGAGCTGTTTTTT. Translated, it gives CASSLQQTGLKPGELFF.

This clonotype was seen ten or more times. This rearrangement joins TRBV18 to TRBJ1-6; the D is unclear. This CDR3 is 14 amino acids long. V lost 5 bases, J lost 11 bases, and 16 bases lay in between. Germline loops: CDR1 KGHSH, CDR2 LQKENI. CDR3 protein: CASSDAGDHAPLHF. The CDR3 DNA is TGTGCCAGCTCAGATGCCGGAGACCACGCACCCCTCCACTTT. The variable domain in full, completed from reference TRBV18 and TRBJ1-6, reads NAGVMQNPRHLVRRRGQEARLRCSPMKGHSHVYWYRQLPEEGLKFMVYLQKENIIDESGMPKERFSAEFPKEGPSILRIQQVVRGDSAAYFCASSDAGDHAPLHFGNGTRLTVT.

In its sample, this clonotype was seen a few times. This chain connects TRBV15 to TRBJ2-7; D gene unclear. The CDR3 is 15 amino acids. V gave up 0 bases and J gave up 1 base, with 10 bases separating them. The germline gives CDR1 LNHNV, CDR2 YYDKDF (reference sequence). CDR3 nucleotide sequence: TGTGCCACCAGCAGAGATTTCGCGGTTTCCTACGAGCAGTACTTC. Translating it yields CATSRDFAVSYEQYF.

The chain couples TRBV27 to TRBJ2-2, with D perhaps matching TRBD1 (6 bases). V lost 4 bases, J lost 6 bases, and 9 bases lay in between. The CDR3 is 13 residues long. The germline V gene encodes CDR1 MNHEY and CDR2 SMNVEV (reference sequence). CDR3 protein: CASSSWTAGELFF. The CDR3 nucleotides read TGTGCCAGCAGTTCGTGGACAGCCGGGGAGCTGTTTTTT.

This clonotype was seen at least ten times. V is TRBV5-1 and J is TRBJ2-5, with a tentative D call TRBD2 (5 bases). This CDR3 is 12 amino acids long. Germline V CDR1 and CDR2: SGHRS, YFSETQ. Trimming removed 4 bases at V and 5 bases at J, with 9 bases between. The CDR3 here is CASSRWRETQYF. Here the CDR3 DNA reads TGCGCCAGCAGCCGGTGGAGGGAGACCCAGTACTTC.

The rearrangement links TRBV7-8 to TRBJ2-7, with D uncertain. CDR1 SGHVS and CDR2 FQNEAQ come from the germline V gene. CDR3 size: 11 residues. V lost 5 bases, J lost 6 bases, and 8 bases lay in between. The CDR3 loop is CASSPAREQYF. The CDR3 region has the DNA TGTGCCAGCAGCCCAGCCCGCGAGCAGTACTTC.

This clonotype was counted between two and nine times. The CDR3 loop reads CAIGGTSGKTDTQYF. Here the CDR3 DNA reads TGTGCCATCGGGGGGACTAGCGGGAAGACAGATACGCAGTATTTT. This chain links TRBV10-3 with TRBJ2-3; 13 bases fit TRBD2. Germline CDR1 reads ENHRY; CDR2 reads SYGVKD. After removal of 8 bases from V and 3 bases from J, the junction contained 5 bases not matched to a gene. This CDR3 has 15 residues.

This clonotype was counted between two and nine times. The chain couples TRBV6-5 to TRBJ2-1; D tentatively fits TRBD1 or TRBD2 (5 bases each). CDR3 size: 15 residues. Germline V lookup: CDR1 MNHEY, CDR2 SVGAGI. V shed 4 bases and J shed 8 bases, with 18 bases lying between them. The CDR3 loop reads CASSSQPGTLHEQFF. The DNA of the CDR3 is TGTGCCAGCAGTTCCCAACCCGGGACCCTGCATGAGCAGTTCTTC.

Many counts were recorded for this clonotype. The chain employs TRBV11-2 and TRBJ1-2; D not resolved. CDR3 length: 12 residues. The V and J ends lost 5 bases and 5 bases respectively, with 9 bases between them. CDR1 is SGHAT and CDR2 is FQNNGV in the germline V gene. CDR3 sequence (DNA): TGTGCCAGCAGCGCCGGGGTGTATGGCTACACCTTC. Translation gives CASSAGVYGYTF. Filled out from reference TRBV11-2 and TRBJ1-2, the complete variable domain reads EAGVAQSPRYKIIEKRQSVAFWCNPISGHATLYWYQQILGQGPKLLIQFQNNGVVDDSQLPKDRFSAERLKGVDSTLKIQPAKLEDSAVYLCASSAGVYGYTFGSGTRLTVV.